This T cell receptor (beta chain) was recorded in a study of cytomegalovirus exposure and HLA in healthy donors. Whole-study results and caveats: Donors were assumed by presence/absence analyses to have roughly uniform sequencing depth.

Amplification used 60 Vbeta primers and 13 Jbeta primers. Assay used: immunoSEQ multiplex PCR; TCRdb lists only in-frame clones, some missing. The profile shows approximately 110,000 clones, approximately 73% of them singletons. Nominal health characterized the donors when sampled, though unrecorded immune exposures were likely. This CDR3 comprises 16 residues. Germline values: CDR1 ENHRY, CDR2 SYGVKD. V was clipped by 5 bases and J by 5 bases; unmatched bases: 12. There are a few counts of this clone. What it binds is unknown. The V call is TRBV10-3, the J call TRBJ1-2, with TRBD1 matching 9 bases. Sequences were obtained from PBMCs. This clonotype was sampled from a man in his sixties in good health and CMV-seropositive. CDR3 sequence (DNA): TGTGCCATCAGTATAAACCCGGGACAGGGCAGGTATGGCTACACCTTC. Residues: CAISINPGQGRYGYTF.